This is a list of T cell receptor beta chains from one sample in a study of Graves' ophthalmopathy and Graves' hyperthyroidism. TCRdb recomputed calls from the multiplex PCR reads with MiXCR, one row per CDR3 protein. The sample yields around 1,200,000 distinct CDR3 sequences, 35% to 40% seen once. The sample consisted of peripheral blood or thyroid tissue (not recorded which). These receptors all come from an adult man with Graves' hyperthyroidism. The CDR3 runs from the conserved cysteine through the conserved F or W. A D gene is named only where the DNA matches it firmly. A clone size is listed for some rows: how often the clone was seen (once, few, many), or a class if it is expanded.

D gene,J gene,clone size,V gene,CDR3 protein,CDR3 DNA
.,TRBJ1-6,many,TRBV2,CASKAQGTSPLHF,TGTGCCAGCAAGGCACAGGGTACTTCACCCCTCCACTTT
.,TRBJ2-7,few,TRBV24-1,CATSQGPGAYEQYF,TGTGCCACCAGTCAAGGACCGGGGGCCTACGAGCAGTACTTC
.,TRBJ1-6,.,TRBV5-1,CASSLTGPYNSPLHF,TGCGCCAGCAGCTTGACGGGGCCCTATAATTCACCCCTCCACTTT
TRBD1,TRBJ1-1,.,TRBV6-5,CASSYRDRANTEAFF,TGTGCCAGCAGTTATCGGGACAGGGCGAACACTGAAGCTTTCTTT
.,TRBJ2-7,many,TRBV4-1,CASSHEQSVYEQYF,TGCGCCAGCAGCCATGAACAGTCAGTCTACGAGCAGTACTTC
TRBD1,TRBJ1-2,few,TRBV5-5,CASSSKGQGALNYGYTF,TGTGCCAGCAGCTCCAAAGGACAGGGGGCCTTAAACTATGGCTACACCTTC
TRBD2,TRBJ2-5,few,TRBV28,CASRPTGTRGETQYF,TGTGCCAGCAGACCCACCGGGACTAGAGGAGAGACCCAGTACTTC
.,TRBJ1-5,many,TRBV2,CASNRDNNQPQHF,TGTGCCAGCAACCGGGACAACAATCAGCCCCAGCATTTT
.,TRBJ2-7,once,TRBV20-1,CSATRDFSGPEQYF,TGCAGTGCTACCCGGGACTTTAGCGGCCCTGAGCAGTACTTC
.,TRBJ2-5,many,TRBV10-3,CAISESRNQETQYF,TGTGCCATCAGTGAGTCGCGTAACCAAGAGACCCAGTACTTC
.,TRBJ2-5,many,TRBV9,CASSVGVLRETQYF,TGTGCCAGCAGCGTAGGGGTGCTTCGCGAGACCCAGTACTTC
TRBD1,TRBJ2-3,.,TRBV7-2,CASSLRPGQGSYADTQYF,TGTGCCAGCAGCCTACGGCCGGGACAGGGATCGTATGCGGATACGCAGTATTTT
.,TRBJ1-3,.,TRBV25-1,CASGEARSGNTIYF,TGTGCCAGCGGGGAGGCGCGCTCTGGAAACACCATATATTTT
.,TRBJ2-6,few,TRBV2,CASRRLQEINSGANVLTF,TGTGCCAGCAGAAGGCTACAGGAGATAAACTCTGGGGCCAACGTCCTGACTTTC
.,TRBJ2-2,once,TRBV7-9,CASSLRGGGTGELFF,TGTGCCAGCAGCCTCCGTGGTGGGGGGACCGGGGAGCTGTTTTTT
TRBD2,TRBJ2-2,few,TRBV19,CASSTPGGPNTGELFF,TGTGCCAGTAGTACCCCGGGAGGGCCAAACACCGGGGAGCTGTTTTTT
.,TRBJ1-1,many,TRBV19,CASSNARNTEAFF,TGTGCCAGTAGTAACGCGCGGAACACTGAAGCTTTCTTT
.,TRBJ1-3,many,TRBV29-1,CSATGSAGNTIYF,TGCAGCGCCACAGGGTCGGCTGGAAACACCATATATTTT
.,TRBJ1-2,few,TRBV15,CATSSGPPIANYGYTF,TGTGCCACCAGCAGCGGTCCCCCGATAGCTAACTATGGCTACACCTTC
TRBD1,TRBJ2-5,many,TRBV10-3,CAISAGWGRGPQLMETQYF,TGTGCCATCAGTGCAGGGTGGGGCAGGGGGCCTCAGCTAATGGAGACCCAGTACTTC
TRBD2,TRBJ2-5,.,TRBV6-6,CASQSLAGVGETQYF,TGTGCCAGCCAGTCACTAGCGGGAGTAGGTGAGACCCAGTACTTC
.,TRBJ2-7,many,TRBV25-1,CASSSPLEQYF,TGTGCCAGCAGTTCTCCTCTTGAGCAGTACTTC
.,TRBJ1-1,many,TRBV19,CASSQLGRLNTEAFF,TGTGCCAGTAGCCAACTGGGCAGGTTGAACACTGAAGCTTTCTTT
TRBD1,TRBJ1-1,.,TRBV7-9,CASSPDRGAGEAFF,TGTGCCAGCAGCCCCGACAGGGGTGCGGGTGAAGCTTTCTTT
TRBD1,TRBJ1-3,.,TRBV13,CASSDRDRNTISF,TGTGCCAGCAGCGACCGGGACAGAAACACCATATCTTTT
.,TRBJ1-2,.,TRBV7-2,CASTLHGLENYGYTF,TGTGCCAGTACCTTACACGGACTAGAGAACTATGGCTACACCTTC
TRBD1,TRBJ1-2,.,TRBV11-2,CASSAGQEVYGYTF,TGTGCCAGCAGCGCGGGACAGGAGGTCTATGGCTACACCTTC
.,TRBJ2-7,many,TRBV19,CASSMGLGTYEQYF,TGTGCCAGTAGTATGGGACTGGGGACCTACGAGCAGTACTTC
.,TRBJ1-2,.,TRBV7-8,CASSSLQKGSRDIYYLVDGYTF,TGTGCCAGCAGCTCTCTTCAAAAAGGAAGCCGGGACATTTACTATTTGGTGGATGGCTACACCTTC
TRBD1,TRBJ1-2,.,TRBV7-2,CASSWEGTGTIGYTF,TGTGCCAGCAGCTGGGAAGGGACAGGAACTATCGGCTACACCTTC
TRBD2,TRBJ2-7,many,TRBV4-1,CASSLKRGAPEYF,TGCGCCAGCAGCCTCAAGCGGGGGGCCCCGGAGTACTTC
.,TRBJ2-7,.,TRBV5-1,CASSPPTGGGIREQYF,TGCGCCAGCTCCCCCCCTACAGGGGGAGGGATACGCGAGCAGTACTTC
.,TRBJ1-5,many,TRBV7-8,CASSPPGDYSNQPQHF,TGTGCCAGCAGCCCCCCAGGGGACTATAGCAATCAGCCCCAGCATTTT
.,TRBJ2-7,.,TRBV20-1,CSARGFVVYEQYF,TGCAGTGCTAGGGGGTTTGTAGTCTACGAGCAGTACTTC
.,TRBJ1-5,many,TRBV10-2,CASSGRRGTQNQPQHF,TGCGCCAGCAGTGGCCGTAGGGGGACACAAAATCAGCCCCAGCATTTT